Listed below are T cell receptor beta chains from one sample, sequenced in a study of early T cells in non-severe SARS-CoV-2 infection. TCRdb recomputed calls from the 5' RACE reads with MiXCR, one row per CDR3 protein. The repertoire holds some 30,000 distinct CDR3 sequences, about 5.7% seen once, with around 6.8% in the top ten. The specimen sequenced was whole blood. The receptors stem from an adult who was a healthcare worker with PCR-confirmed SARS-CoV-2 infection or an uninfected control (not recorded which). CDR3s include the opening cysteine and the closing phenylalanine or tryptophan. The order of the fields is clone size, CDR3 length, J gene, V gene, CDR3 protein. Size values are once, few and many counts, or a class for expanded clones, and some rows have none.

few,14,TRBJ2-7,TRBV7-2,CASSRQGKPYEQYF
-,15,TRBJ2-5,TRBV5-1,CASSLAGISGETQYF
many,13,TRBJ2-5,TRBV28,CASCDTISQTQYF
-,15,TRBJ1-2,TRBV5-1,CASSFLRGTEYGYTF
-,13,TRBJ2-7,TRBV3-1,CASSQAPLGEQYF
few,12,TRBJ2-2,TRBV29-1,CSVLDPAGELFF
many,13,TRBJ1-5,TRBV28,CASSTGSYQPQHF
many,14,TRBJ1-2,TRBV18,CASSPGAGLVGYTF
-,12,TRBJ2-6,TRBV20-1,CSASVGANVLTF
many,16,TRBJ2-7,TRBV5-1,CASRSAPGQASYEQYF
-,14,TRBJ2-7,TRBV18,CASSPGDRGHEQYF
many,14,TRBJ1-6,TRBV7-9,CASSLQGYNSPLHF
few,14,TRBJ2-1,TRBV5-4,CASQGAGEYNEQFF
many,14,TRBJ2-3,TRBV20-1,CSAETSGMGDTQYF
many,12,TRBJ2-7,TRBV7-9,CASSLSNYEQYF
many,11,TRBJ1-1,TRBV28,CASRGKPEAFF
many,15,TRBJ2-1,TRBV7-2,CASSLAGIRNERQFF
many,18,TRBJ2-7,TRBV4-2,CASSQDPNPDRAINEQYF
many,16,TRBJ1-6,TRBV27,CASSSTGGAYNSPLHF
many,14,TRBJ2-3,TRBV6-6,CASCRDKSTDTQYF
few,16,TRBJ2-1,TRBV11-2,CASSGAFRAGRGEQFF
many,19,TRBJ2-7,TRBV28,CASSSSTPTRQLLSYEQYF
-,17,TRBJ2-4,TRBV18,CASSPPGSGAPKNIQYF
many,13,TRBJ1-3,TRBV20-1,CSATGGYGNTIYF
-,14,TRBJ2-1,TRBV6-6,CASSYSGDFNEQFF
many,14,TRBJ2-7,TRBV7-2,CASSSLANGYEQYF
many,16,TRBJ1-5,TRBV6-5,CASSYPGYRSNQPQHF
-,15,TRBJ1-6,TRBV5-1,CASSLDGAPNSPLHF
-,21,TRBJ2-1,TRBV29-1,CSELRQGHGSLPRGRYNEQFF
few,14,TRBJ1-1,TRBV20-1,CSALKSIGGTEAFF
many,15,TRBJ2-3,TRBV18,CASSPGLVQADTQYF
few,13,TRBJ2-1,TRBV5-1,CASSLGDSHEQFF
many,16,TRBJ2-3,TRBV27,CASVFPPGTTTDTQYF
-,15,TRBJ2-7,TRBV4-1,CASSSRLAGAGEQYF
few,15,TRBJ2-5,TRBV20-1,CSARGTSGNQETQYF
many,14,TRBJ2-5,TRBV5-1,CASSPTGLQETQYF
-,17,TRBJ2-1,TRBV7-9,CASSRASGRPGRDEQFF
medium-sized,15,TRBJ1-5,TRBV15,CATSPTNQGHQPQHF
many,16,TRBJ2-2,TRBV10-2,CASEGTGIENTGELFF
many,12,TRBJ2-7,TRBV20-1,CSARGLAGEQYF
-,14,TRBJ2-5,TRBV7-9,CATTEGSLQETQYF
-,15,TRBJ2-3,TRBV12-3/TRBV12-4,CASSDFTVRFDTQYF
many,15,TRBJ1-4,TRBV15,CATSPGSATNEKLFF
many,13,TRBJ1-2,TRBV29-1,CSVVAVSNYGYTF
many,14,TRBJ2-6,TRBV30,CAWTRISGANVLTF
-,17,TRBJ2-2,TRBV7-2,CASSLTLAGGQTGELFF
-,14,TRBJ2-2,TRBV9,CASSDQRDTGELFF
many,16,TRBJ2-3,TRBV12-3/TRBV12-4,CASSTTSGSGTDTQYF